Following are 9 T cell receptor beta chains from one sample sequenced in a study of blood T cell repertoires in COVID-19. Sequencing used immunoSEQ multiplex PCR; TCRdb keeps in-frame clones, though not all of them. The table shows approximately 69,000 clones, with less than 85% occurring only once. The specimen sequenced was peripheral blood. The receptors stem from a middle-aged man with COVID-19, enrolled during active disease.

This chain links TRBV4-3 with TRBJ2-7; maybe TRBD1 (6 bases). Trimming took off 0 bases at V and 2 bases at J, with 20 bases between the two ends. The CDR3 runs 18 residues. Germline V gene sequence: CDR1 LGHNA, CDR2 YSLEER. The CDR3 DNA reads TGCGCCAGCAGCCAAGATTTCCGGTACGGACAGATGGCCTACGAGCAGTACTTC. Translating gives CASSQDFRYGQMAYEQYF.

The J gene is TRBJ1-1, the V gene TRBV10-2, with 9 bases that match TRBD1. V shed 8 bases and J 5 bases; nucleotides not matched to a gene: 9. The CDR3 consists of 14 residues. Germline V gene lookup returns CDR1 WSHSY and CDR2 SAAADI. CDR3 protein: CASSRDRGWTEAFF. The DNA of the CDR3 is TGCGCCAGCTCTCGAGACAGGGGGTGGACTGAAGCTTTCTTT.

This chain links TRBV6-2 or TRBV6-3 with TRBJ2-5; maybe TRBD2 (6 bases). Germline CDR1 reads MNHEY; CDR2 reads SVGEGT. The germline V and J ends were trimmed by 6 bases and 2 bases, with 13 bases remaining between them. The CDR3 totals 14 residues. CDR3: CASSPLALQETQYF. The CDR3 DNA is TGTGCCAGCAGCCCTCTAGCGCTACAAGAGACCCAGTACTTC.

The rearrangement uses TRBV7-9 and TRBJ2-5; D ambiguous. The germline V gene has CDR1 SEHNR and CDR2 FQNEAQ (reference sequence). Trimming removed 4 bases from V and 2 bases from J, with 8 bases in between. The CDR3 spans 13 residues. The CDR3, as DNA: TGTGCCAGCAGCTCAACTATTCAAGAGACCCAGTACTTC. It yields the protein CASSSTIQETQYF.

This clone was observed once. This chain connects TRBV3-1 (or the pseudogene TRBV3-2) to TRBJ1-3; a possible D gene is TRBD1 (6 bases). The V and J ends lost 9 bases and 0 bases respectively, with 12 bases between them. This CDR3 contains 14 residues. CDR1 is LGHDT and CDR2 is YNNKEL in the germline V gene (reference sequence). CDR3 bases: TGTGCCAGGAACAGGGCCCTCTCTGGAAACACCATATATTTT. Translation: CARNRALSGNTIYF.

The chain recombines TRBV3-1 (or the pseudogene TRBV3-2) with TRBJ1-2, with D uncertain. Trimming shortened V by 1 base and J by 1 base, and 13 bases separated the two germline ends. The CDR3 loop spans 16 amino acids. Germline assignment: CDR1 LGHDT and CDR2 YNNKEL (reference sequence). The CDR3 nucleotides are TGTGCCAGCAGCCAAGGGGTAGGGAGGAATAACTATGGCTACACCTTC. It encodes CASSQGVGRNNYGYTF.

The rearrangement links TRBV5-4 to TRBJ2-7; maybe TRBD1 (7 bases). CDR1 and CDR2 (germline): SGHNT, YYREEE (reference sequence). The V end lost 2 bases, the J end lost 2 bases, and 23 bases lay between the germline ends. There are 18 residues in the CDR3. The chain's CDR3 is CASSFRRAGGGRAYEQYF. The CDR3 DNA follows: TGTGCCAGCAGCTTCCGAAGGGCAGGGGGAGGAAGGGCCTACGAGCAGTACTTC.

The chain has TRBV13 and TRBJ2-3; tentative D call: TRBD1 (7 bases). This CDR3 comprises 14 residues. The ends were cut back, 3 bases at V and 8 bases at J, with 15 bases in the middle. CDR1 and CDR2 from the germline V gene are PRHDT and FYEKMQ (reference sequence). The CDR3 bases are TGTGCCAGCAGCTTTCAGGGGGGTGTTGGTACGCAGTATTTT. Residues: CASSFQGGVGTQYF. The full variable domain, in which reference TRBV13 and TRBJ2-3 provide the parts outside the CDR3, is AAGVIQSPRHLIKEKRETATLKCYPIPRHDTVYWYQQGPGQDPQFLISFYEKMQSDKGSIPDRFSAQQFSDYHSELNMSSLELGDSALYFCASSFQGGVGTQYFGPGTRLTVL.

The chain carries TRBV2 and TRBJ2-5; D is ambiguous. Deletions cut 6 bases from V and 5 bases from J, with 13 bases between. The CDR3 covers 13 residues. In germline, CDR1 is SNHLY, CDR2 FYNNEI. The CDR3 bases are TGTGCCAGCAGGAAAGACTTAGGCGAGACCCAGTACTTC. Translation gives CASRKDLGETQYF.